The 26 T cell receptor beta chains in this list originate from one sample, sequenced in a study of cytomegalovirus exposure and HLA in healthy donors. Vbeta (60) and Jbeta (13) primers were used in the PCR. TCRdb's copy holds only in-frame clones and misses some; the assay was immunoSEQ multiplex PCR. The sample contains about 130,000 clones, just under 80% of which appear only once. Sequencing was performed on PBMCs. The receptors shown here come from a woman aged 40 to 50 in good health and CMV-seronegative.

This chain uses TRBV25-1 with TRBJ1-2; 9 nucleotides match TRBD1. With V trimmed by 4 bases and J by 7 bases, 7 bases remained unmatched. The germline gives CDR1 MGHDK, CDR2 SYGVNS. The CDR3 runs to 14 residues. The CDR3 protein is CASSAGTGHFGYTF. As DNA, the CDR3 is TGTGCCAGCAGTGCAGGGACAGGGCATTTTGGCTACACCTTC.

The CDR3 here is CASSSHPGTGNYGYTF. The CDR3, as DNA: TGTGCCAGCAGCTCCCACCCCGGGACAGGGAACTATGGCTACACCTTC. This chain connects TRBV5-5 to TRBJ1-2; the match to TRBD1 covers 9 bases. V dropped 3 bases and J dropped 2; count of bases not matched to a gene: 8. This CDR3 is built from 16 residues. Germline CDR1 SGHKS, CDR2 YYEKEE (reference sequence).

The table lists this clone with a count of one. This chain connects TRBV28 to TRBJ2-3, with TRBD2 matching over 8 bases. The germline gives CDR1 MDHEN, CDR2 SYDVKM. The CDR3 has 16 amino acids. Germline trimming cut 6 bases from V and 7 bases from J; bases unmatched to any gene: 15. CDR3 protein: CASSHFLAGSANTQYF. CDR3 in DNA: TGTGCCAGCAGCCACTTTCTAGCGGGCTCTGCAAATACGCAGTATTTT.

Only a few counts were recorded for this clone. The J gene is TRBJ1-1, the V gene TRBV19; D is uncertain. The V end lost 6 bases, the J end lost 7 bases, and 15 bases lay between the germline ends. In germline, CDR1 is LNHDA, CDR2 SQIVND (reference sequence). The CDR3 totals 13 residues. The CDR3 loop reads CASSLKTAFEAFF. The CDR3 bases are TGTGCCAGTAGCCTAAAAACAGCTTTTGAAGCTTTCTTT.

This clone was seen only a few times. This rearrangement joins TRBV5-6 to TRBJ2-7; D gene ambiguous. Trimming left V 0 bases short and J 7 bases short, with 11 bases between. Germline CDR1 SGHDT, CDR2 YYEEEE. The CDR3 runs to 13 residues. The CDR3 loop is CASSLGPAREQYF. In DNA, the CDR3 is TGTGCCAGCAGCTTGGGGCCGGCCAGGGAGCAGTACTTC.

This clone has just a few counts. The chain combines TRBV11-2 with TRBJ2-1, with 8 bases identical to TRBD2. The CDR3 covers 16 residues. Germline V gene data show CDR1 as SGHAT and CDR2 as FQNNGV. V trimming: 0 bases; J trimming: 4 bases; junction bases outside the gene matches: 5. The CDR3: CASSLELSGRYNEQFF. CDR3 nucleotides: TGTGCCAGCAGCTTAGAGTTGAGCGGGAGATACAATGAGCAGTTCTTC.

This clone has a handful of counts. V gene TRBV29-1 combines with J gene TRBJ1-1; 8 bases match TRBD1. J gave up 4 bases and V 6 bases, and 10 bases lay outside the gene matches. CDR3 length equals 14 residues. CDR1 and CDR2 from the germline V gene are SQVTM and ANQGSEA. CDR3 sequence (DNA): TGCAGCGTATCCATCGACAGGGGTGGCACTGAAGCTTTCTTT. Protein: CSVSIDRGGTEAFF. Filled out from reference TRBV29-1 and TRBJ1-1, the complete variable domain reads SAVISQKPSRDICQRGTSLTIQCQVDSQVTMMFWYRQQPGQSLTLIATANQGSEATYESGFVIDKFPISRPNLTFSTLTVSNMSPEDSSIYLCSVSIDRGGTEAFFGQGTRLTVV.

The J gene is TRBJ2-3, the V gene TRBV19; no reliable D call. CDR1 and CDR2 (germline): LNHDA, SQIVND (reference sequence). The V end lost 5 bases, the J end lost 4 bases, and 10 bases lay between the germline ends. The CDR3 consists of 13 residues. The CDR3 loop is CASSPQSPDTQYF. CDR3 coding DNA: TGTGCCAGTAGTCCACAATCCCCAGATACGCAGTATTTT. Complete variable domain (other parts from reference TRBV19 and TRBJ2-3): DGGITQSPKYLFRKEGQNVTLSCEQNLNHDAMYWYRQDPGQGLRLIYYSQIVNDFQKGDIAEGYSVSREKKESFPLTVTSAQKNPTAFYLCASSPQSPDTQYFGPGTRLTVL.

This clone has only one observation. The chain has TRBV5-1 and TRBJ2-7; D is possibly TRBD2 (6 bases). V was cut by 0 bases and J by 0 bases, with 10 bases left in between. This CDR3 spans 15 amino acids. Germline V lookup: CDR1 SGHRS, CDR2 YFSETQ. For the CDR3, the DNA is TGCGCCAGCAGCTTGGTCCCGGGGGACTCCTACGAGCAGTACTTC. It yields the protein CASSLVPGDSYEQYF.

The rearrangement uses TRBV6-1 and TRBJ1-1; TRBD1 aligns across 10 bases. The ends lost 2 bases at V and 1 base at J; junction bases unmatched: 16. The CDR3 is made up of 20 amino acids. CDR1 and CDR2 (germline): MNHNS, SASEGT. CDR3 bases: TGTGCCAGCAGTGAAAGAGGGGCCCGGCCGGGACAGGGGACGAACACTGAAGCTTTCTTT. It is translated as CASSERGARPGQGTNTEAFF.

The chain joins TRBV4-1 to TRBJ2-5; a weak D match, TRBD2 (5 bases). V shed 1 base and J shed 3 bases, with 9 bases lying between them. Germline V lookup: CDR1 MGHRA, CDR2 YSYEKL. The CDR3 length is 14 residues. The CDR3 loop reads CASSQGGLEETQYF. Written as DNA, the CDR3 is TGCGCCAGCAGCCAAGGAGGGTTGGAAGAGACCCAGTACTTC.

This clone has more than one count but fewer than ten. The V gene is TRBV6-6, the J gene TRBJ1-5; tentative D call: TRBD1 (6 bases). The CDR3 runs to 14 residues. V lost 4 bases and J lost 1, with 8 bases in between. Germline V gives CDR1 MNHNY, CDR2 SVGAGI (reference sequence). The CDR3 sequence is CASSLGQSNQPQHF. The CDR3 nucleotides are TGTGCCAGCAGTTTAGGACAGAGCAATCAGCCCCAGCATTTT.

This clone has only a few counts. J is TRBJ1-1 and V is TRBV7-2; no definite D call. Trimming left V 2 bases short and J 3 bases short, with 10 bases between. Germline V gene data show CDR1 as SGHTA and CDR2 as FQGNSA. The CDR3 sequence is 14 residues long. In nucleotides, the CDR3 is TGTGCCAGCAGCTTACTGCCCGGGTACACTGAAGCTTTCTTT. It codes for CASSLLPGYTEAFF.

This chain connects TRBV5-1 to TRBJ2-3; D may be TRBD1 (6 bases). V was trimmed by 7 bases and J by 2 bases, leaving 8 bases between them. The CDR3 loop spans 12 amino acids. Germline V gene lookup returns CDR1 SGHRS and CDR2 YFSETQ. CDR3 loop: CASRDNTDTQYF. The CDR3 nucleotides are TGCGCCAGCCGGGACAACACAGATACGCAGTATTTT.

V is TRBV7-2 and J is TRBJ1-2; D might be TRBD1 (5 bases). Looked up from germline, CDR1 is SGHTA and CDR2 is FQGNSA. Trimming removed 2 bases at V and 6 bases at J, with 16 bases between. This CDR3 spans 15 amino acids. CDR3 protein: CASSLSRRQGDGYTF. Here the CDR3 DNA reads TGTGCCAGCAGCTTAAGTCGTCGGCAGGGCGATGGCTACACCTTC.

The chain recombines TRBV14 with TRBJ1-3; 9 bases match TRBD1. Losses at the gene ends were 5 bases for V and 3 bases for J; bases not matched to a gene: 8. Germline assignment: CDR1 SGHDN and CDR2 FVKESK. The CDR3 loop spans 16 amino acids. Here the CDR3 DNA reads TGTGCCAGCAGCATACAGGGGGCGGATTATGGAAACACCATATATTTT. This codes for CASSIQGADYGNTIYF.

In its sample, this clone was seen once. The chain recombines TRBV5-1 with TRBJ2-3; D unclear. Trimming removed 0 bases from V and 0 bases from J, with 11 bases in between. The CDR3 sequence is 16 residues long. The germline CDR1 and CDR2 sequences are SGHRS and YFSETQ. CDR3 sequence reads: CASSLGAVSSTDTQYF. In DNA form, the CDR3 reads TGCGCCAGCAGCTTGGGAGCTGTGAGCAGCACAGATACGCAGTATTTT.

The chain combines TRBV14 with TRBJ1-3; D is possibly TRBD1 (6 bases). V was shortened by 2 bases and J by 0 bases, with 11 bases between the two germline ends. This CDR3 comprises 16 residues. The germline V gene encodes CDR1 SGHDN and CDR2 FVKESK. CDR3 sequence (DNA): TGTGCCAGCAGCCAAAGAACAGGGAGCTCTGGAAACACCATATATTTT. Translated, it gives CASSQRTGSSGNTIYF.

The chain recombines TRBV28 with TRBJ2-1; weak D call: TRBD2 (6 bases). CDR1 is MDHEN and CDR2 is SYDVKM in the germline V gene. The V end was cut by 7 bases, the J end by 3 bases, with 19 bases between. This CDR3 contains 16 residues. The CDR3 protein is CASTRASWGVYNEQFF. For the CDR3, the DNA is TGTGCCAGCACTAGGGCTAGCTGGGGGGTCTACAATGAGCAGTTCTTC. The whole variable domain, remainder taken from reference TRBV28 and TRBJ2-1, is DVKVTQSSRYLVKRTGEKVFLECVQDMDHENMFWYRQDPGLGLRLIYFSYDVKMKEKGDIPEGYSVSREKKERFSLILESASTNQTSMYLCASTRASWGVYNEQFFGPGTRLTVL.

The rearrangement uses TRBV30 and TRBJ1-4, with a tentative D call TRBD1 (6 bases). Germline-derived CDR1 and CDR2 are GTSNPN and SVGIG (reference sequence). Deletions cut 2 bases from V and 11 bases from J, with 12 bases between. The CDR3 has 12 amino acids. This CDR3 is CAWSLLTGKLFF. The CDR3 DNA is TGTGCCTGGAGTCTCCTTACAGGGAAACTGTTTTTT.

The rearrangement links TRBV4-2 to TRBJ2-1; D is unclear. Per germline, CDR1 LGHNA and CDR2 YNFKEQ. CDR3 length: 14 amino acids. Trimming pared 0 bases from V and 7 bases from J, leaving 10 bases between. DNA of the CDR3: TGTGCCAGCAGCCAAGATCTGAATGCGAATGAGCAGTTCTTC. Translation: CASSQDLNANEQFF.

In its sample, this clone was seen a few times. The gene calls are TRBV11-3 and TRBJ2-1, with 7 nucleotides matching TRBD1. V lost 5 bases, J lost 0 bases, and 7 bases stayed unmatched. The CDR3 spans 16 residues. From germline, CDR1 is SGHNT and CDR2 YENEEA. CDR3 residues: CASSSRDSGSYNEQFF. The CDR3, as DNA: TGTGCCAGCAGCAGCCGGGACAGTGGCTCCTACAATGAGCAGTTCTTC.

This clone has only one observation. The same CDR3 arises from other DNA sequences in this sample as well. The rearrangement links TRBV7-9 to TRBJ2-5; 8 bases align to TRBD2. The junction had 8 bases not matched to a gene; V was cut back by 5 bases and J by 3 bases. This CDR3 is 15 amino acids long. Germline assignment: CDR1 SEHNR and CDR2 FQNEAQ (reference sequence). In nucleotides, the CDR3 is TGTGCCAGCAGCCCACCGGGGCGGGGGGAAGAGACCCAGTACTTC. Translating gives CASSPPGRGEETQYF.

The rearrangement links TRBV11-2 to TRBJ2-7; D not certain. The CDR3 totals 12 residues. CDR1 SGHAT and CDR2 FQNNGV come from the germline V gene. The V end lost 5 bases, the J end lost 2 bases, and 7 bases lay between the germline ends. CDR3 sequence: CASSPPAYEQYF. In DNA, the CDR3 is TGTGCCAGCAGCCCCCCTGCCTACGAGCAGTACTTC.

The chain couples TRBV18 to TRBJ1-1; 8 bases line up with TRBD1. The CDR3 contains 13 residues. The germline gives CDR1 KGHSH, CDR2 LQKENI. Trimming took 3 bases from V and 8 from J; bases not matched to a gene: 5. CDR3 sequence (DNA): TGTGCCAGCTCACCTGACAGGGGCGAAGAAGCTTTCTTT. Its translation is CASSPDRGEEAFF.

The chain joins TRBV11-2 to TRBJ2-7, with unresolved D. V lost 4 bases and J lost 7, with 14 bases in between. The CDR3 is made up of 13 amino acids. Per the germline V gene, CDR1 is SGHAT and CDR2 is FQNNGV. CDR3 sequence (DNA): TGTGCCAGCAGCTCTTCGTCTCTGAGGGAGCAGTACTTC. Amino acids: CASSSSSLREQYF.